The present T cell receptor beta chain was sequenced within a study of Ad26.COV2.S vaccination and SARS-CoV-2 variants. Study-wide findings and caveats: Responses of spike-specific T cells (both CD8+ and CD4+) reportedly showed substantial breadth after vaccination. Vaccinated and placebo-treated recipients had similar non-spike TCR breadth.

The CDR3 has 14 amino acids. Trimming cost V 1 base and J 7 bases; bases outside gene matches: 3. Germline V CDR1 and CDR2: PRHDT, FYEKMQ (reference sequence). The treatment here: 15 to 20 received Ad26.COV2.S at low or high dose, single or two shots; several received placebo; per-sample allocation not given. The investigators took samples on day 63 after the first vaccine or placebo injection. Assay: immunoSEQ multiplex PCR; the TCRdb copy retains only in-frame clones and omits some. The table records roughly 300,000 clones, 88% of them present only once. About this clone itself: Its target is not known.

The J gene is TRBJ1-4, the V gene TRBV13; 7 bases align to TRBD1. The specimen was peripheral blood, collected in a trial of Ad26.COV2.S vaccine versus placebo. This sequence was found in a person between 18 and 65 years old who received the Ad26.COV2.S COVID-19 vaccine or a placebo. CDR3 nucleotide sequence: TGTGCCAGCAGCTTAGCCAGGGGGATTGAAAAACTGTTTTTT. Its translation: CASSLARGIEKLFF.